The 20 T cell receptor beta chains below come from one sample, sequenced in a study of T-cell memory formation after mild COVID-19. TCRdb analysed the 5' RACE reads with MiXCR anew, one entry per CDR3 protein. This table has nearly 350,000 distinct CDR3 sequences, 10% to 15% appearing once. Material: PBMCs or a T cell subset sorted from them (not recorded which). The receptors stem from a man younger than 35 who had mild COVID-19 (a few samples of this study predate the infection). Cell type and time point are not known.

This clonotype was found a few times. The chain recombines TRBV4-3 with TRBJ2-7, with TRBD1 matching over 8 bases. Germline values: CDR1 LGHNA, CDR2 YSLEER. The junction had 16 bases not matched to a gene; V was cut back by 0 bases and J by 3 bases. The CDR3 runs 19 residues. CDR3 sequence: CASSQEFRDRPMTDYEQYF. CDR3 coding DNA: TGCGCCAGCAGCCAAGAGTTCCGGGACAGGCCCATGACAGACTACGAGCAGTACTTC.

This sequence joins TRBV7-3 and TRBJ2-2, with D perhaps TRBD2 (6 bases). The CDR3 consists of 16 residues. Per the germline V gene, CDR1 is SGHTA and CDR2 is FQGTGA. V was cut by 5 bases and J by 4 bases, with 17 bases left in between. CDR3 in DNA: TGTGCCAGCAGCCGATTTATCCCGGGGGTCACCGGGGAGCTGTTTTTT. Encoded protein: CASSRFIPGVTGELFF.

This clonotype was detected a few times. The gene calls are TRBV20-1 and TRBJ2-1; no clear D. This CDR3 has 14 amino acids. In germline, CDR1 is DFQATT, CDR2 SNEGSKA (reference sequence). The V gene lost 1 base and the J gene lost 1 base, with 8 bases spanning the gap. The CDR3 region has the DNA TGCAGTGCTAGAGGAGGTTTTTCCTACAATGAGCAGTTCTTC. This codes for CSARGGFSYNEQFF.

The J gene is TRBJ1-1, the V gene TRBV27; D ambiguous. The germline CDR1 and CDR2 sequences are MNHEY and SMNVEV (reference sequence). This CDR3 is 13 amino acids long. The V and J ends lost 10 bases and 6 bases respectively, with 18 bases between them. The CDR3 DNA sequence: TGTGCCACCGCGAGAGGCGGACGGCCTGAAGCTTTCTTT. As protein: CATARGGRPEAFF.

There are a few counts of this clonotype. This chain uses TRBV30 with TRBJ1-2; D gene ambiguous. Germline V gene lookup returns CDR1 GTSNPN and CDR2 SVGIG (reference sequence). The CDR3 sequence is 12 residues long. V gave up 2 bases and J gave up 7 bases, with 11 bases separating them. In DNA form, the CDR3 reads TGTGCCTGGAGTCGGGTGGAGGCTGGCTACACCTTC. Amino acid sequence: CAWSRVEAGYTF.

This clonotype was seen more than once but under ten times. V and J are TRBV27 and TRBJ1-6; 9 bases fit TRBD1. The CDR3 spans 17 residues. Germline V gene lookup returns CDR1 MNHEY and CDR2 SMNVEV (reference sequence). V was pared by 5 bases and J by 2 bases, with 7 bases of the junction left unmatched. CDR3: CASSATGGVAYNSPLHF. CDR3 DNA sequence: TGTGCCAGCAGTGCGACAGGGGGAGTAGCCTATAATTCACCCCTCCACTTT.

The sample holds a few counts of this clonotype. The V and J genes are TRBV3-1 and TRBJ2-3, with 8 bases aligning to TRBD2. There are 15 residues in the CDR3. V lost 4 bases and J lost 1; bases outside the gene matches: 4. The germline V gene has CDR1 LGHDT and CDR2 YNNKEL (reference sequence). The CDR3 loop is CASSPERGRTDTQYF. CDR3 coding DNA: TGTGCCAGCAGCCCCGAGCGGGGGCGCACAGATACGCAGTATTTT.

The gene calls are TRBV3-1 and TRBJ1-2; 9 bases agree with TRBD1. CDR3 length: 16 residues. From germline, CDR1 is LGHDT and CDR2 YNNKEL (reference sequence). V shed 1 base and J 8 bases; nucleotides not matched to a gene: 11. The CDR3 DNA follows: TGTGCCAGCAGCCAAGGACGGGACAGGGCATCCTTCGGCTACACCTTC. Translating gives CASSQGRDRASFGYTF. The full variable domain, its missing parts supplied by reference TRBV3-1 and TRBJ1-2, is DTAVSQTPKYLVTQMGNDKSIKCEQNLGHDTMYWYKQDSKKFLKIMFSYNNKELIINETVPNRFSPKSPDKAHLNLHINSLELGDSAVYFCASSQGRDRASFGYTFGSGTRLTVV.

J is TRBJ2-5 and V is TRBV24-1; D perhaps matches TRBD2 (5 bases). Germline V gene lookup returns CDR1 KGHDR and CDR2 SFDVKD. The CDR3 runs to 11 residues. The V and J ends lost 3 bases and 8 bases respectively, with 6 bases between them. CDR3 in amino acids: CATSDGRTQYF. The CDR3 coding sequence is TGTGCCACCAGTGATGGGAGAACCCAGTACTTC.

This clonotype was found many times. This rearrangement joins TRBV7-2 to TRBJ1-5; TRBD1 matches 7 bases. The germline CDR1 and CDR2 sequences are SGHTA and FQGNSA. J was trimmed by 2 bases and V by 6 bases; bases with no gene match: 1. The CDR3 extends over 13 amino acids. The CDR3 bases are TGTGCCAGCAGTGACAGGGGCAATCAGCCCCAGCATTTT. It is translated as CASSDRGNQPQHF.

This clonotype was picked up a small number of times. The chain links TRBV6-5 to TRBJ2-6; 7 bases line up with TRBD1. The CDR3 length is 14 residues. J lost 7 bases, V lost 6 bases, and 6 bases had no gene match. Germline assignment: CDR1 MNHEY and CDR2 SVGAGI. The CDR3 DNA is TGTGCCAGCAGACTCACAGGGGAAGCCAACGTCCTGACTTTC. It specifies CASRLTGEANVLTF.

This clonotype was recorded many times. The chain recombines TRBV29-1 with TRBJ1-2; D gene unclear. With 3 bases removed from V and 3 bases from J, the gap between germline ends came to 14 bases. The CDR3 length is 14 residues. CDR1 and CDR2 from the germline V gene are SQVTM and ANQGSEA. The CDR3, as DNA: TGCAGCGTTGAGCCCAGGCTAGCTGACTATGGCTACACCTTC. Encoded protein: CSVEPRLADYGYTF.

CDR3 in amino acids: CASSSLYGTKGGYTF. CDR3 bases: TGTGCCAGCAGCTCCCTCTATGGGACTAAAGGCGGCTACACCTTC. The rearrangement joins TRBV7-8 to TRBJ1-2; a weak D match, TRBD1 (5 bases). The CDR3 is 15 amino acids. The V and J ends lost 4 bases and 8 bases respectively, with 20 bases between them. The germline V gene has CDR1 SGHVS and CDR2 FQNEAQ.

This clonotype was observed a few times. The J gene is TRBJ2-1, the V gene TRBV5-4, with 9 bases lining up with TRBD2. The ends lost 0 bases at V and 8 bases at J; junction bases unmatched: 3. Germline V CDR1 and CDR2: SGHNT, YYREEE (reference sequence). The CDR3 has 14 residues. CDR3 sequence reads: CASSLGSGGDEQFF. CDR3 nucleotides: TGTGCCAGCAGCTTGGGTAGCGGGGGCGATGAGCAGTTCTTC.

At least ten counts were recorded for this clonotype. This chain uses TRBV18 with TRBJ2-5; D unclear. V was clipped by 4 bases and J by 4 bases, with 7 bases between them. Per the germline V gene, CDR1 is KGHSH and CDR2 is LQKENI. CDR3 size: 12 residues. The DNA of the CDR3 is TGTGCCAGCTCACACCCCCTAGAGACCCAGTACTTC. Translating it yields CASSHPLETQYF. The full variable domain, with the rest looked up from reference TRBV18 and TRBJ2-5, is NAGVMQNPRHLVRRRGQEARLRCSPMKGHSHVYWYRQLPEEGLKFMVYLQKENIIDESGMPKERFSAEFPKEGPSILRIQQVVRGDSAAYFCASSHPLETQYFGPGTRLLVL.

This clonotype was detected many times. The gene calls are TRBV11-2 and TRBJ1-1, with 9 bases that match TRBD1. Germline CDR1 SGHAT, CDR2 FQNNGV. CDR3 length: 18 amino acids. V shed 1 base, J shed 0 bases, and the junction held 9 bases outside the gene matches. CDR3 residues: CASSLGRGQGRMNTEAFF. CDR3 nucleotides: TGTGCCAGCAGCTTAGGAAGAGGACAGGGGCGAATGAACACTGAAGCTTTCTTT.

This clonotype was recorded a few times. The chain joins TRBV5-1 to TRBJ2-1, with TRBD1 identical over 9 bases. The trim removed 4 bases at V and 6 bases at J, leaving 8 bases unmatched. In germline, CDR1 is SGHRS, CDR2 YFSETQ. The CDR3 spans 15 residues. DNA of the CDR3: TGCGCCAGCAGCAGAACCGGGACAGGGTTCAATGAGCAGTTCTTC. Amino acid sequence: CASSRTGTGFNEQFF.

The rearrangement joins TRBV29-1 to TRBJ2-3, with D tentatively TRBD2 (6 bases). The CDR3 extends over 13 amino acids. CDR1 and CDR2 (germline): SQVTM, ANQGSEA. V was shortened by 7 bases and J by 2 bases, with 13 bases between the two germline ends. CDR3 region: CSDRDSDTDTQYF. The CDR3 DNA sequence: TGCAGCGATCGGGACTCCGACACAGATACGCAGTATTTT.

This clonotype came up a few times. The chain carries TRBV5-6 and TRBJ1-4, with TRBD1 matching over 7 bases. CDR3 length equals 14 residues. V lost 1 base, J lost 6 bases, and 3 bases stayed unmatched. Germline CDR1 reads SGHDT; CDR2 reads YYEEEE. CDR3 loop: CASSLTGDDEKLFF. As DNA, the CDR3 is TGTGCCAGCAGCTTGACAGGGGATGATGAAAAACTGTTTTTT.

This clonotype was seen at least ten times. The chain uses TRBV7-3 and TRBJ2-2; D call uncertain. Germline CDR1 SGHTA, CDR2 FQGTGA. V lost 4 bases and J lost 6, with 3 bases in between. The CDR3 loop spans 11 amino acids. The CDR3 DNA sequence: TGTGCCAGCAGCTCGTCCGGGGAGCTGTTTTTT. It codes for CASSSSGELFF.